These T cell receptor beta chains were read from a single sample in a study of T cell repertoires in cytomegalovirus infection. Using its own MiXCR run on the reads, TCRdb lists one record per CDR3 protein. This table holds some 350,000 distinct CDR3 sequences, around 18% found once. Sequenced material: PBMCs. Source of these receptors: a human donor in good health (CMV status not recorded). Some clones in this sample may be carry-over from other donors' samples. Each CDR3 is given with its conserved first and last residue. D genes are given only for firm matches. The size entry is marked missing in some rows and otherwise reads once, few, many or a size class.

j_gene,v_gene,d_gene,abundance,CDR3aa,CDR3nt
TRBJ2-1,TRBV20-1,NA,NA,CSASGKLPHYNEQFF,TGCAGTGCCTCGGGTAAACTTCCCCACTACAATGAGCAGTTCTTC
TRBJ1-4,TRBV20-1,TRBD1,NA,CSARNYRDRREKLFF,TGCAGTGCCAGGAATTACCGGGACAGGCGTGAAAAACTGTTTTTT
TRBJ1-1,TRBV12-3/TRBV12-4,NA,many,CASSLMMGQSLNTEAFF,TGTGCCAGCAGTTTAATGATGGGGCAGAGCTTGAACACTGAAGCTTTCTTT
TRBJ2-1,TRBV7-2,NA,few,CASSSDYYNEQFF,TGTGCCAGCAGCTCTGACTATTACAATGAGCAGTTCTTC
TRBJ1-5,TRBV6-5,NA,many,CASWEGSGQPQHF,TGTGCCAGCTGGGAGGGTAGCGGTCAGCCCCAGCATTTT
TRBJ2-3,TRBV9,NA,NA,CASQVDGTSTDTQYF,TGTGCCAGCCAGGTAGATGGAACTAGCACAGATACGCAGTATTTT
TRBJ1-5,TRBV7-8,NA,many,CASSSDNQPQHF,TGTGCCAGCAGCTCAGACAATCAGCCCCAGCATTTT
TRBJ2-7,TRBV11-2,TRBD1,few,CASSSPPTGIYEQYF,TGTGCCAGCAGCTCCCCCCCGACAGGGATCTACGAGCAGTACTTC
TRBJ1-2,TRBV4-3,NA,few,CASSRLRSQGYYGYTF,TGCGCCAGCAGCCGACTAAGATCACAGGGCTACTATGGCTACACCTTC
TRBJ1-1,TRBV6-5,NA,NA,CASSYFIGETEAFF,TGTGCCAGCAGTTACTTCATAGGGGAAACTGAAGCTTTCTTT
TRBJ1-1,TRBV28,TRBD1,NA,CASSLFTGGAGEAFF,TGTGCCAGCAGTTTATTCACAGGGGGCGCAGGTGAAGCTTTCTTT
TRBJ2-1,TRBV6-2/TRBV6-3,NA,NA,CASSNRVNEQFF,TGTGCCAGCAGTAACAGGGTCAATGAGCAGTTCTTC
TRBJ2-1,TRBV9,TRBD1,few,CASSVEGGTGQTEQFF,TGTGCCAGCAGCGTAGAGGGCGGGACAGGGCAAACGGAGCAGTTCTTC
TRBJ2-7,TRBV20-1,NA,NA,CSARNLRDLSYEQYF,TGCAGTGCTAGGAACCTCCGGGACTTATCCTACGAGCAGTACTTC
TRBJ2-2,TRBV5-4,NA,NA,CASTSTGANTGELFF,TGTGCCAGCACCTCGACAGGTGCGAACACCGGGGAGCTGTTTTTT
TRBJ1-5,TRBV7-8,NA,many,CASSLAGNSNQPQHF,TGTGCCAGCAGCTTAGCTGGGAATAGCAATCAGCCCCAGCATTTT
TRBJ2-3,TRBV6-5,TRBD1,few,CASKQTGRVADTQYF,TGTGCCAGCAAACAGACAGGGCGGGTCGCAGATACGCAGTATTTT
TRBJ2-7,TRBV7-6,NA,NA,CASSLSGVGSYEQYF,TGTGCCAGCAGCCTTTCGGGGGTAGGCTCCTACGAGCAGTACTTC
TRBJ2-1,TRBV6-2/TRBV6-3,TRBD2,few,CASSYRTSGPKGEQFF,TGTGCCAGCAGTTACCGGACTAGCGGGCCCAAGGGTGAGCAGTTCTTC
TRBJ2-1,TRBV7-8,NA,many,CASSLVAPRYNEQFF,TGTGCCAGCAGCTTAGTGGCCCCGAGGTACAATGAGCAGTTCTTC
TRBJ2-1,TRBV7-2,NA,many,CASSPIQSRGNEQFF,TGTGCCAGCAGTCCAATCCAGTCTCGGGGTAATGAGCAGTTCTTC
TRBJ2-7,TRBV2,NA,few,CASSVVGHYYEQYF,TGTGCCAGCAGTGTAGTGGGGCATTACTACGAGCAGTACTTC
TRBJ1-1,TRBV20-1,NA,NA,CSATPSGGAFF,TGCAGTGCAACACCCAGCGGGGGAGCTTTCTTT
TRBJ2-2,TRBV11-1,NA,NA,CASRRIGTNTGELFF,TGTGCCAGCAGACGGATAGGGACAAACACCGGGGAGCTGTTTTTT
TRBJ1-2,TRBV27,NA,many,CASSLTRAANYGYTF,TGTGCCAGCAGTTTAACCAGGGCCGCTAACTATGGCTACACCTTC
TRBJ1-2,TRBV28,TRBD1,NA,CASSFERGRGYTF,TGTGCCAGCAGTTTTGAGAGGGGGCGCGGCTACACCTTC
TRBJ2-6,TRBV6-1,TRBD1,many,CASRDRAGANVLTF,TGTGCCAGCAGGGACAGGGCTGGGGCCAACGTCCTGACTTTC
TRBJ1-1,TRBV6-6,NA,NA,CASRPTGALNTEAFF,TGTGCCAGCAGGCCTACAGGCGCACTGAACACTGAAGCTTTCTTT
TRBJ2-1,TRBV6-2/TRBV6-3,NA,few,CASTRGTSLDNEQFF,TGTGCCAGCACTCGGGGCACTAGCTTGGACAATGAGCAGTTCTTC
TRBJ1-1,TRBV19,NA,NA,CASTGGEAFF,TGTGCCAGTACGGGGGGTGAAGCTTTCTTT
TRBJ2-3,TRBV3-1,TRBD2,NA,CASSHFAAGGTTDTQYF,TGTGCCAGCAGCCACTTCGCGGCGGGAGGGACCACAGATACGCAGTATTTT
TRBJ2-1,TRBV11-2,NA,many,CASSSQTRVF,TGTGCCAGCAGCTCGCAAACAAGGGTCTTC
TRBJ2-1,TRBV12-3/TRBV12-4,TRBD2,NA,CASPPGLAGMNEQFF,TGTGCCAGCCCCCCTGGACTAGCGGGGATGAATGAGCAGTTCTTC
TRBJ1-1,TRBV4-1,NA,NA,CASSQEAQILERAFF,TGTGCCAGCAGCCAAGAAGCCCAGATCCTTGAACGAGCTTTCTTT
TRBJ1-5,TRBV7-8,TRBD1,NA,CASSPGTGRQPQHF,TGTGCCAGCAGCCCCGGGACAGGGCGTCAGCCCCAGCATTTT